This T cell receptor (beta chain) was observed in a study of blood T cell repertoires in COVID-19. As for the study in general: Material from acute and convalescent COVID-19 was sourced from the United States, Italy and Spain.

Cohorts were determined from participant-reported clinical history. Exposed study participants had met a COVID-19 case within 2 weeks before entry. The CDR3 covers 13 residues. Germline trimming cut 4 bases from V and 9 bases from J; bases unmatched to any gene: 4. Germline V gene lookup returns CDR1 GTSNPN and CDR2 SVGIG (reference sequence). The repertoire was sequenced with immunoSEQ multiplex PCR; TCRdb's copy has only in-frame clones and lacks some. The table includes 60,000 to 75,000 clones, roughly 70% detected once. The chain recombines TRBV30 with TRBJ1-6; 9 bases fit TRBD1. The TCR originated in a woman aged 60 to 75 who had been exposed to COVID-19. The material sequenced was PBMCs or T cells enriched from blood (not recorded which). The CDR3 is CAWKQGAGSPLHF. CDR3 in DNA: TGTGCCTGGAAACAGGGGGCAGGTTCACCCCTCCACTTT.